This entry lists 9 T cell receptor beta chains sequenced from one sample in a study of blood T cell repertoires in COVID-19. TCRdb keeps only in-frame clones here, not all; method: immunoSEQ multiplex PCR. The profile covers some 180,000 clones, with approximately 84% appearing a single time and under 13% taken by the ten largest. The sample was peripheral blood. The receptor set was obtained from a man aged 65 to 79 with active or convalescent COVID-19.

This clone was counted a few times. This chain links TRBV6-2 or TRBV6-3 with TRBJ1-1; maybe TRBD1 (5 bases). From germline, CDR1 is MNHEY and CDR2 SVGEGT. The germline V and J ends were trimmed by 0 bases and 11 bases, with 13 bases remaining between them. The CDR3 contains 13 residues. DNA of the CDR3: TGTGCCAGCAGTTACTCGGGGCCGCGGACGGCTTTCTTT. Translating it yields CASSYSGPRTAFF.

The chain employs TRBV29-1 and TRBJ1-6; 8 positions match TRBD1. The CDR3 has 13 residues. Germline V gene lookup returns CDR1 SQVTM and CDR2 ANQGSEA. J lost 8 bases, V lost 6 bases, and 6 bases had no gene match. CDR3 bases: TGCAGCGTCCTCGACAGGGGTGATTCACCCCTCCACTTT. Amino acid sequence: CSVLDRGDSPLHF. Variable domain in full (rest from reference TRBV29-1 and TRBJ1-6): SAVISQKPSRDICQRGTSLTIQCQVDSQVTMMFWYRQQPGQSLTLIATANQGSEATYESGFVIDKFPISRPNLTFSTLTVSNMSPEDSSIYLCSVLDRGDSPLHFGNGTRLTVT.

CDR3 in amino acids: CASSPGRVGGIYGYTF. Here the CDR3 DNA reads TGTGCCAGTAGTCCAGGGAGGGTCGGGGGGATCTATGGCTACACCTTC. The chain carries TRBV19 and TRBJ1-2, with a possible D match to TRBD1 (5 bases). Trimming left V 5 bases short and J 4 bases short, with 20 bases between. This CDR3 has 16 amino acids. Germline assignment: CDR1 LNHDA and CDR2 SQIVND (reference sequence).

The rearrangement links TRBV19 to TRBJ2-5, with D perhaps matching TRBD1 (6 bases). The CDR3 has 16 residues. Trimming cost V 5 bases and J 0 bases, with 16 bases left between them. The germline CDR1 and CDR2 sequences are LNHDA and SQIVND (reference sequence). This chain's CDR3 is CASSPRDKSYQETQYF. CDR3 sequence (DNA): TGTGCCAGTAGTCCCCGGGACAAATCATACCAAGAGACCCAGTACTTC.

This clone was seen more than once but under ten times. CDR3 residues: CASSQDSGLAQYF. In DNA form, the CDR3 reads TGCGCCAGCAGCCAAGATAGCGGGTTGGCCCAGTACTTC. The chain has TRBV4-3 and TRBJ2-5; 7 bases are a match to TRBD2. Losses at the gene ends were 0 bases for V and 9 bases for J; bases not matched to a gene: 4. Germline CDR1 reads LGHNA; CDR2 reads YSLEER. The CDR3 sequence is 13 residues long.

The table lists this clone with a few counts. The chain is built from TRBV6-2 or TRBV6-3 and TRBJ1-5, with D perhaps matching TRBD1 (5 bases). CDR1 is MNHEY, CDR2 SVGEGT, per germline. The V end lost 2 bases, the J end lost 3 bases, and 11 bases lay between the germline ends. CDR3 length: 15 amino acids. The CDR3 here is CASSYMTVPNQPQHF. CDR3 nucleotide sequence: TGTGCCAGCAGTTACATGACAGTACCCAATCAGCCCCAGCATTTT.

The chain combines TRBV6-5 with TRBJ2-7; 7 nucleotides match TRBD1. The CDR3 sequence is 16 residues long. After removal of 0 bases from V and 2 bases from J, the junction contained 7 bases not matched to a gene. Germline V lookup: CDR1 MNHEY, CDR2 SVGAGI. The CDR3 nucleotides are TGTGCCAGCAGTTACTCCGGACAGGCCCCAACCTACGAGCAGTACTTC. Residues: CASSYSGQAPTYEQYF.

This clone has ten or more counts. V is TRBV2 and J is TRBJ2-4; possible D gene TRBD2, 5 bases. Germline values: CDR1 SNHLY, CDR2 FYNNEI. V was pared by 6 bases and J by 0 bases, with 12 bases between. The CDR3 covers 15 residues. The CDR3: CASSGVGSAKNIQYF. The CDR3 region has the DNA TGTGCCAGCAGCGGGGTGGGGTCAGCCAAAAACATTCAGTACTTC.

There are a few counts of this clone. The V call is TRBV5-8, the J call TRBJ2-1; D is unclear. Germline CDR1 SGHTS, CDR2 YDEGEE. The V and J ends lost 4 bases and 8 bases respectively, with 7 bases between them. CDR3 length: 11 residues. This CDR3 reads CASSLSHEQFF. Written as DNA, the CDR3 is TGTGCCAGCAGCCTTAGCCATGAGCAGTTCTTC.